This TCR beta chain was captured in a study of blood T cell repertoires in COVID-19. Study at large: T cells, B-cell-depleted T cells, or PBMCs supplied cDNA or gDNA.

The V end lost 0 bases, the J end lost 5 bases, and 14 bases lay between the germline ends. The CDR3 extends over 16 amino acids. CDR1 is SGHRS, CDR2 YFSETQ, per germline. Allocation to cohorts depended on clinical history reported by the participants. Symptom resolution, clearance, or two negative PCRs marked the recovered donors of Cohort 3. Authors' analysis steps: Amplifying reference gene primers gave estimates of nucleated cell counts. Clones were sequenced by immunoSEQ multiplex PCR, and TCRdb holds only the in-frame ones, with some missing. V and J calls and clone size are copied from that table; D and trimming were computed from the DNA. The repertoire includes around 310,000 clones, roughly 89% of them detected once, and roughly a tenth sits in the top ten.

The rearrangement links TRBV5-1 to TRBJ2-2, with D possibly being TRBD2 (6 bases). The sequencing input was PBMCs or T cells enriched from blood (not recorded which). This TCR was recovered from a woman aged 25 to 39 who had recovered from COVID-19. CDR3 in amino acids: CASSLGVAGGTGELFF. In DNA, the CDR3 is TGCGCCAGCAGCTTGGGAGTGGCCGGAGGGACCGGGGAGCTGTTTTTT.